This TCR beta chain was sequenced for a study of PD-L1 blockade in urothelial cancer. Study-wide background: From about 2014, patients received atezolizumab, given as 1,200 mg intravenously every 3 weeks. Blood analysis took place 3 weeks (second dose) and 6 weeks after treatment start.

As regards this clone: The target antigen is unknown.

V lost 2 bases and J 8 bases, leaving 9 bases between the germline ends. Germline V lookup: CDR1 MNHEY, CDR2 SVGAGI. CDR3 length equals 12 residues. Each patient gave between 1 and 8 samples of peripheral blood mononuclear cells, which were collected pretreatment and during treatment. Study-level findings and limits: Prediction of better survival came from below-median pretreatment blood TCR clonality.

The protocol was immunoSEQ multiplex PCR, while the TCRdb copy is restricted to in-frame clones and leaves out a portion. This table has over 40,000 clones, approximately 82% appearing once. The specimen was PBMCs, collected around atezolizumab (anti-PD-L1) treatment. This clonotype was obtained from a man aged 70 or older with urothelial cancer. The chain recombines TRBV6-5 with TRBJ1-1, with D perhaps TRBD1 (5 bases). The CDR3 is CASSYRGVEAFF. CDR3 coding DNA: TGTGCCAGCAGTTACAGGGGCGTGGAAGCTTTCTTT.